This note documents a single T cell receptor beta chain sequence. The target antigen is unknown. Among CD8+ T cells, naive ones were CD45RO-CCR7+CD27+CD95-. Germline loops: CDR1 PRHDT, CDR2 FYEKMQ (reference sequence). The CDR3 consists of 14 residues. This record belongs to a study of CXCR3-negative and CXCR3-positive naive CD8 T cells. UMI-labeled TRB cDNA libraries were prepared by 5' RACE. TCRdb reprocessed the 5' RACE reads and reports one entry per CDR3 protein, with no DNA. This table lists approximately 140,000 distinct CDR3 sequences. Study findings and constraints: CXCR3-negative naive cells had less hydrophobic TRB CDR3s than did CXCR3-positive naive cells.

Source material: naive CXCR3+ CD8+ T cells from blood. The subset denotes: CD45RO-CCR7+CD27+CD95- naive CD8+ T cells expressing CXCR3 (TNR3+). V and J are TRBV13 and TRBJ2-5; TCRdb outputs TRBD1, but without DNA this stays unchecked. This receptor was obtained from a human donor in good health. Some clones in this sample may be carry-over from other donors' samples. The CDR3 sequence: CASSVQGALETQYF.